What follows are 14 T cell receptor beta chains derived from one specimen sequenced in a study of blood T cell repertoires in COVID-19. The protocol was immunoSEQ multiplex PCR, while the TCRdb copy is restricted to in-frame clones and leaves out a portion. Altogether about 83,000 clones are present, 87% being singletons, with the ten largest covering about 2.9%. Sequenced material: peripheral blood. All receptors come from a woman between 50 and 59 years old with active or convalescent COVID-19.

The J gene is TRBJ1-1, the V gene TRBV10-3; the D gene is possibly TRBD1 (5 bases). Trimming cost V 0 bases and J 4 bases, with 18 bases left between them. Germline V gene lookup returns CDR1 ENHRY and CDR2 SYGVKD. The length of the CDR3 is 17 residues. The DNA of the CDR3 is TGTGCCATCAGTGAGTCGGGCGCAGGGTCGAAGAGCACTGAAGCTTTCTTT. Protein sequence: CAISESGAGSKSTEAFF.

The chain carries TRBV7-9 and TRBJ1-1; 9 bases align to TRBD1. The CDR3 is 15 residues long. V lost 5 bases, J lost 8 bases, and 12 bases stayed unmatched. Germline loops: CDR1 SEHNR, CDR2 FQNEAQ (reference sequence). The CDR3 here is CASSATRDRAREAFF. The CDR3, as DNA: TGTGCCAGCAGCGCGACGCGGGACAGGGCGCGGGAAGCTTTCTTT.

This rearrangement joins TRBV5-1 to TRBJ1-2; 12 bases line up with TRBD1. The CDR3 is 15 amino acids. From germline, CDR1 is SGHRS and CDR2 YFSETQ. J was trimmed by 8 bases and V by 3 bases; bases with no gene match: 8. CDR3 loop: CASSWNRDRGPGYTF. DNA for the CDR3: TGCGCCAGCAGCTGGAACCGGGACAGGGGGCCCGGCTACACCTTC.

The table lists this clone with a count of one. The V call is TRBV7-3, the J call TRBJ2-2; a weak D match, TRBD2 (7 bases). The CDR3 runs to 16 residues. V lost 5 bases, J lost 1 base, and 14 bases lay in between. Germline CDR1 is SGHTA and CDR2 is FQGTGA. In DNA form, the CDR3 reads TGTGCCAGCAGCCCCGAGGGGGGGCTGAACACCGGGGAGCTGTTTTTT. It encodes CASSPEGGLNTGELFF. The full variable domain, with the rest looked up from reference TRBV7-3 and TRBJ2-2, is GAGVSQTPSNKVTEKGKYVELRCDPISGHTALYWYRQSLGQGPEFLIYFQGTGAADDSGLPNDRFFAVRPEGSVSTLKIQRTERGDSAVYLCASSPEGGLNTGELFFGEGSRLTVL.

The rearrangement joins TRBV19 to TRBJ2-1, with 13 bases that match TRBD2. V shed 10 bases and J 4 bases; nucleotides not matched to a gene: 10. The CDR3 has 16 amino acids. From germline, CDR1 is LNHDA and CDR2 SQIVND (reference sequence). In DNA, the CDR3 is TGTGCCATAGGACTAGCGGGGGACCCGCCGTACAATGAGCAGTTCTTC. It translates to CAIGLAGDPPYNEQFF. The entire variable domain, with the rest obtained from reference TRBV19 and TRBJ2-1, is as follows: DGGITQSPKYLFRKEGQNVTLSCEQNLNHDAMYWYRQDPGQGLRLIYYSQIVNDFQKGDIAEGYSVSREKKESFPLTVTSAQKNPTAFYLCAIGLAGDPPYNEQFFGPGTRLTVL.

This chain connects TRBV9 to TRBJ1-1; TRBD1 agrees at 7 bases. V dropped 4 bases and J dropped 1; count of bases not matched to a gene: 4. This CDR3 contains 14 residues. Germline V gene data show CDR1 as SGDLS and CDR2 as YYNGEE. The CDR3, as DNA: TGTGCCAGCAGCATGGGACAGAAGAACACTGAAGCTTTCTTT. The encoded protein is CASSMGQKNTEAFF. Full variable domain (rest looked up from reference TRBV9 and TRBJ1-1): DSGVTQTPKHLITATGQRVTLRCSPRSGDLSVYWYQQSLDQGLQFLIQYYNGEERAKGNILERFSAQQFPDLHSELNLSSLELGDSALYFCASSMGQKNTEAFFGQGTRLTVV.

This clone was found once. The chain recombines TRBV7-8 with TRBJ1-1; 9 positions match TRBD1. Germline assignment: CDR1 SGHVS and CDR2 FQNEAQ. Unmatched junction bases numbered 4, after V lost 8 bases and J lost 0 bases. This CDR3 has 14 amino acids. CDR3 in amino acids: CASLDRGLNTEAFF. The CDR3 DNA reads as TGTGCCAGCCTTGACAGGGGGTTGAACACTGAAGCTTTCTTT.

CDR3 sequence reads: CASSQGQVANYGYTF. In DNA, the CDR3 is TGTGCCAGCTCACAGGGACAGGTTGCTAACTATGGCTACACCTTC. This chain connects TRBV18 to TRBJ1-2, with 8 positions matching TRBD1. The CDR3 sequence is 15 residues long. Trimming cost V 4 bases and J 0 bases; bases outside gene matches: 4. CDR1 and CDR2 from the germline V gene are KGHSH and LQKENI.

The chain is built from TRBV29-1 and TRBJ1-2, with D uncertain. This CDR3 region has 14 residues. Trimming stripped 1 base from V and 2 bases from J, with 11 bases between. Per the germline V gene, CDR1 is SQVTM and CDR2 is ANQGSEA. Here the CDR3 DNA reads TGCAGCGTTGAAGGGAGGCCTCCCAACTATGGCTACACCTTC. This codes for CSVEGRPPNYGYTF.

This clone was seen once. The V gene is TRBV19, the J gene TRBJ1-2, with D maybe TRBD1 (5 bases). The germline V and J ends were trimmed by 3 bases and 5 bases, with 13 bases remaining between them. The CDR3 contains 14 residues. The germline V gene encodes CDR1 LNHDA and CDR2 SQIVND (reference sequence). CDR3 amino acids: CASSIGAGEYGYTF. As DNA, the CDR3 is TGTGCCAGTAGTATTGGGGCAGGAGAGTATGGCTACACCTTC. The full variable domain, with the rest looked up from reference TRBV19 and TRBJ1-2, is DGGITQSPKYLFRKEGQNVTLSCEQNLNHDAMYWYRQDPGQGLRLIYYSQIVNDFQKGDIAEGYSVSREKKESFPLTVTSAQKNPTAFYLCASSIGAGEYGYTFGSGTRLTVV.

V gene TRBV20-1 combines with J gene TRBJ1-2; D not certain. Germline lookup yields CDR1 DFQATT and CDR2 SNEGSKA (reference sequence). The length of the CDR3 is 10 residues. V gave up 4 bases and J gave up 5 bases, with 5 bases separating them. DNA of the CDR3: TGCAGTGCTACCGTATATGGCTACACCTTC. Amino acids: CSATVYGYTF.

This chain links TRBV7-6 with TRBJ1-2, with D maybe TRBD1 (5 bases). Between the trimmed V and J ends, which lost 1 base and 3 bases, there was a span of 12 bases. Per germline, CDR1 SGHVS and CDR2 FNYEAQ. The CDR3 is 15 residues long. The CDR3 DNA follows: TGTGCCAGCAGCTTAGTTTCGGGGGTCGACTATGGCTACACCTTC. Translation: CASSLVSGVDYGYTF.

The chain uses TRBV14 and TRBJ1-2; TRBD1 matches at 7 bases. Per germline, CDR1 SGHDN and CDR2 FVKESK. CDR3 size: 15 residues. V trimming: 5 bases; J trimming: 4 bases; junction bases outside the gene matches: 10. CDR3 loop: CASSSRRGFSYGYTF. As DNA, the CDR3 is TGTGCCAGCAGCAGCCGCAGGGGGTTTAGCTATGGCTACACCTTC.

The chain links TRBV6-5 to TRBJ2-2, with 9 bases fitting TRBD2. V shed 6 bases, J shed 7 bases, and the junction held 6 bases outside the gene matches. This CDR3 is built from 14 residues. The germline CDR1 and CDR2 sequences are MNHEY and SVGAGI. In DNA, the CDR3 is TGTGCCAGCAGAGGCACTAGCGGGCACGGGGAGCTGTTTTTT. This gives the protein CASRGTSGHGELFF.